The 3 T cell receptor beta chains reported below all come from one sample, sequenced in a study of T cells in women clearing cervical HPV infection. The data were produced by immunoSEQ multiplex PCR, yet TCRdb's version contains in-frame clones alone and is incomplete. The specimen's table records 25,000 to 30,000 clones. Material for sequencing was blood buffy coat. The source of these receptors is a woman between 18 and 70 years old with a cervical HPV16 infection that either progressed to CIN3+ or cleared (not recorded which).

Points on this clone: The read gets to within 3 residues of the CDR3 end, and the germline J gene fills in the rest. V is TRBV20-1 and J is TRBJ1-3; 7 positions match TRBD1. Germline values: CDR1 DFQATT, CDR2 SNEGSKA (reference sequence). The CDR3 sequence is 16 residues long. The junction had 8 bases not matched to a gene; V was cut back by 1 base and J by 2 bases. CDR3 residues: CSARGGHDRAGNTIYF. The covered CDR3 bases are TGCAGTGCTAGAGGAGGCCACGACAGGGCTGGAAACACC.

Remarks on this clone: The read halts 3 residues ahead of the CDR3 end, with the missing end drawn from the germline J gene. The J gene is TRBJ2-3, the V gene TRBV5-1, with 10 bases lining up with TRBD2. There are 15 residues in the CDR3. J lost 6 bases, V lost 7 bases, and 11 bases had no gene match. Germline CDR1 is SGHRS and CDR2 is YFSETQ. CDR3 sequence reads: CASGIKAGGPDTQYF. CDR3 DNA (partial): TGCGCCAGCGGTATTAAAGCGGGAGGGCCGGATACG.

On this clone itself: The sequence runs out 3 residues before the end of the CDR3; the remainder is reconstructed from the germline J gene. The J gene is TRBJ1-4, the V gene TRBV6-2 or TRBV6-3; possible D gene TRBD1, 5 bases. In germline, CDR1 is MNHEY, CDR2 SVGEGT. CDR3 length equals 12 residues. The CDR3 sequence: CASSLFAGQLFF. The sequenced CDR3 bases are TGTGCCAGCAGCCTCTTTGCGGGGCAA.